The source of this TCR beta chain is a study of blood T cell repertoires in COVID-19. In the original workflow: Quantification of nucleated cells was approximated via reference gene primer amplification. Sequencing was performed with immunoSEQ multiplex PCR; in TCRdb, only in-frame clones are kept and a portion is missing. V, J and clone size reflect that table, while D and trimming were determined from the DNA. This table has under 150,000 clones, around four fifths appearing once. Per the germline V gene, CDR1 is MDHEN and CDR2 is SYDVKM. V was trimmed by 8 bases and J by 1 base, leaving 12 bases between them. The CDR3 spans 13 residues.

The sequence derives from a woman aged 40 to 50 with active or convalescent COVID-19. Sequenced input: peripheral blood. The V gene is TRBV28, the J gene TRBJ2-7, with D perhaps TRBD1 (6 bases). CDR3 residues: CASWVTGSYEQYF. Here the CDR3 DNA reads TGTGCCAGCTGGGTCACAGGGTCCTACGAGCAGTACTTC.